This T cell receptor (beta chain) was recovered during a study of Ad26.COV2.S vaccination and SARS-CoV-2 variants. Findings of the study overall: Ad26.COV2.S recipients had broader spike-specific TCRs (P = 0.0014). Breadth, reportedly substantial, characterized the spike-specific CD8+ and CD4+ T cell responses after vaccination.

The treatment: over 15 received Ad26.COV2.S at low or high dose, single or two shots; roughly five received placebo; per-sample allocation not given. Material that was analyzed had been drawn on day 63 after the first vaccine or placebo injection. Concerning this clone itself: Its target is not known.

Produced via immunoSEQ multiplex PCR; TCRdb's table is partial and in-frame only. The table shows over 450,000 clones, with about 89% occurring only once. The clonotype originates from a person aged 18-65 years who received the Ad26.COV2.S COVID-19 vaccine or a placebo. The material was peripheral blood, obtained in a trial of Ad26.COV2.S vaccine versus placebo.

For the CDR3, the DNA is TGTGCCATCAGTGCCTTACAGGGGGCCTATGGCTACACCTTC. As protein: CAISALQGAYGYTF. The V and J genes are TRBV10-3 and TRBJ1-2; 9 positions match TRBD1. The CDR3 loop spans 14 amino acids. Losses at the gene ends were 4 bases for V and 4 bases for J; bases not matched to a gene: 4. CDR1 is ENHRY and CDR2 is SYGVKD in the germline V gene.